This T cell receptor (beta chain) appears in the sequencing data of a study of OX40 agonist ivuxolimab in advanced cancers. Germline loops: CDR1 SGHAT, CDR2 FQNNGV. Trimming shortened V by 2 bases and J by 0 bases, and 12 bases separated the two germline ends. The CDR3 has 16 residues. This clone was recorded a few times. Its target is unknown. Sequencing was performed with immunoSEQ multiplex PCR; in TCRdb, only in-frame clones are kept and a portion is missing. The repertoire holds roughly 74,000 clones, with about 87% as singletons. Study-level results: Relative to CD4+ cells, CD8+ T cells on average had more expanded clones.

The sequence was collected from an adult with an advanced solid tumor such as melanoma, head and neck, liver or kidney cancer. The chain uses TRBV11-2 and TRBJ2-3; D is perhaps TRBD1 or TRBD2 (7 bases each). This specimen was CD4+ or CD8+ T cells sorted from blood, taken in a trial of the OX40 agonist ivuxolimab. The CDR3 region is CASSLLRGGSTDTQYF. The CDR3 nucleotides read TGTGCCAGCAGCTTACTCAGGGGGGGTAGCACAGATACGCAGTATTTT.